Listed below are T cell receptor beta chains from one sample, sequenced in a study of neurological immune-mediated disorders. TCRdb passed the 5' RACE reads through MiXCR, listing each CDR3 protein once. This sample has tens of thousands of distinct CDR3 sequences; 4% to 6% occur once, and the top ten carry around 6.8%. The sequencing input was PBMCs. The source of these receptors is a man younger than 35 with multiple sclerosis. Each CDR3 is given with its conserved first and last residue. Each record gives: V gene, clone size, J gene, D gene, CDR3 DNA, CDR3 protein. A D gene is named only where the DNA matches it firmly. Clone size, where shown, is once, few, many, or a class for clones that have expanded.

v_gene: TRBV4-3
abundance: many
j_gene: TRBJ1-4
d_gene: -
CDR3nt: TGCGCCAGCAGCCAAGGGTCCGGACAGCAGGGAAAACTGTTTTTT
CDR3aa: CASSQGSGQQGKLFF

v_gene: TRBV20-1
abundance: many
j_gene: TRBJ2-1
d_gene: TRBD2
CDR3nt: TGCAGTGCTAGAGTGACTAGCGGGGGGGCCTATGAGCAGTTCTTC
CDR3aa: CSARVTSGGAYEQFF

v_gene: TRBV24-1
abundance: many
j_gene: TRBJ2-2
d_gene: -
CDR3nt: TGTGCCACCAGTGATCCTCTAGAGACCGGGGAGCTGTTTTTT
CDR3aa: CATSDPLETGELFF

v_gene: TRBV20-1
abundance: many
j_gene: TRBJ1-6
d_gene: -
CDR3nt: TGCAGTGCTAGTCGGGTTATGGATAATTCACCCCTCCACTTT
CDR3aa: CSASRVMDNSPLHF

v_gene: TRBV20-1
abundance: many
j_gene: TRBJ2-7
d_gene: -
CDR3nt: TGCAGTGCTGGGGCTTGGACTGGAACCTACGAGCAGTACTTC
CDR3aa: CSAGAWTGTYEQYF

v_gene: TRBV4-2
abundance: many
j_gene: TRBJ2-7
d_gene: -
CDR3nt: TGTGCCAGCAGCCAAGATTATGGCTACGAGCAGTACTTC
CDR3aa: CASSQDYGYEQYF

v_gene: TRBV29-1
abundance: many
j_gene: TRBJ2-5
d_gene: -
CDR3nt: TGCAGCGTTGAAGAGGGGGAAGAGACCCAGTACTTC
CDR3aa: CSVEEGEETQYF

v_gene: TRBV5-5
abundance: many
j_gene: TRBJ1-2
d_gene: -
CDR3nt: TGTGCCAGCAGCTTGGTTCCCAGCTCTAACTATGGCTACACCTTC
CDR3aa: CASSLVPSSNYGYTF

v_gene: TRBV11-2
abundance: many
j_gene: TRBJ2-4
d_gene: -
CDR3nt: TGTGCCAGCAGCCCACAGAGCTTGGGCATTCAGTACTTC
CDR3aa: CASSPQSLGIQYF

v_gene: TRBV13
abundance: many
j_gene: TRBJ1-2
d_gene: -
CDR3nt: TGTGCCAGCAGCTTAGGCGGGACAAAAAGATATGGCTACACCTTC
CDR3aa: CASSLGGTKRYGYTF

v_gene: TRBV12-3/TRBV12-4
abundance: many
j_gene: TRBJ2-1
d_gene: -
CDR3nt: TGTGCCAGCAGTTTGTCAGATTTTTACAATGAGCAGTTCTTC
CDR3aa: CASSLSDFYNEQFF

v_gene: TRBV3-1
abundance: many
j_gene: TRBJ2-7
d_gene: -
CDR3nt: TGTGCCAGCAGCCAAACCCCCGGGTCCCCCTACGAGCAGTACTTC
CDR3aa: CASSQTPGSPYEQYF

v_gene: TRBV10-2
abundance: many
j_gene: TRBJ1-1
d_gene: TRBD1
CDR3nt: TGCGCCAGCAGTTGGGACAGAAACACTGAAGCTTTCTTT
CDR3aa: CASSWDRNTEAFF

v_gene: TRBV11-1
abundance: many
j_gene: TRBJ2-5
d_gene: TRBD2
CDR3nt: TGTGCCAGCAGCTCCGTGGGACTAGCGGGAGAGACCCAGTACTTC
CDR3aa: CASSSVGLAGETQYF

v_gene: TRBV5-6
abundance: many
j_gene: TRBJ2-5
d_gene: -
CDR3nt: TGTGCCAGCAGCTTGGTGGACGCCCAAGAGACCCAGTACTTC
CDR3aa: CASSLVDAQETQYF

v_gene: TRBV5-1
abundance: few
j_gene: TRBJ1-1
d_gene: TRBD1
CDR3nt: TGCGCCAGCAGCTTGGTACCGAGGGGGACAACGACAGGGTTCGCTTTCTTT
CDR3aa: CASSLVPRGTTTGFAFF

v_gene: TRBV9
abundance: many
j_gene: TRBJ2-7
d_gene: -
CDR3nt: TGTGCCAGCAGCGTAGGAACGACTCCCTACGAGCAGTACTTC
CDR3aa: CASSVGTTPYEQYF

v_gene: TRBV7-4
abundance: many
j_gene: TRBJ2-3
d_gene: -
CDR3nt: TGTGCCAGCAGCTCAAGGACCCAGGGTACTACAGATACGCAGTATTTT
CDR3aa: CASSSRTQGTTDTQYF

v_gene: TRBV9
abundance: -
j_gene: TRBJ2-3
d_gene: -
CDR3nt: TGTGCCAGCAGCGTAGGCAAGGGAGGCACGCAGTATTTT
CDR3aa: CASSVGKGGTQYF

v_gene: TRBV20-1
abundance: many
j_gene: TRBJ1-4
d_gene: -
CDR3nt: TGCAGTGCTAGACCCCCCGGGACATCGAAGGAAAAACTGTTTTTT
CDR3aa: CSARPPGTSKEKLFF

v_gene: TRBV4-3
abundance: many
j_gene: TRBJ2-7
d_gene: TRBD1
CDR3nt: TGCGCCAGCAGCCAGGAGCCGGGACAGGGTGGCTACGAGCAGTACTTC
CDR3aa: CASSQEPGQGGYEQYF

v_gene: TRBV5-1
abundance: many
j_gene: TRBJ1-1
d_gene: -
CDR3nt: TGCGCCAGCAGCTTGTCACCGGGGTCCGTCCTCAGGGTTACTGAAGCTTTCTTT
CDR3aa: CASSLSPGSVLRVTEAFF

v_gene: TRBV29-1
abundance: many
j_gene: TRBJ2-7
d_gene: TRBD2
CDR3nt: TGCAGCGTTAGACTAGCGGGGTTCTCCTACGAGCAGTACTTC
CDR3aa: CSVRLAGFSYEQYF

v_gene: TRBV12-3/TRBV12-4
abundance: many
j_gene: TRBJ2-1
d_gene: TRBD2
CDR3nt: TGTGCCAGCAGCCTTAGCGGGGGGGCCAATGAGCAGTTCTTC
CDR3aa: CASSLSGGANEQFF

v_gene: TRBV4-3
abundance: many
j_gene: TRBJ2-3
d_gene: TRBD2
CDR3nt: TGCGCCAGCAGCCAATACGGTAGCGGGAGCCCAGATACGCAGTATTTT
CDR3aa: CASSQYGSGSPDTQYF

v_gene: TRBV6-6
abundance: -
j_gene: TRBJ1-4
d_gene: -
CDR3nt: TGTGCCAGCAGTTACTCGGCCGGGGGCGAAGAAAAACTGTTTTTT
CDR3aa: CASSYSAGGEEKLFF

v_gene: TRBV20-1
abundance: many
j_gene: TRBJ2-5
d_gene: TRBD2
CDR3nt: TGCAGTGCTAGAGGGGGAGCTAGCGGGCAGCGAGAGACCCAGTACTTC
CDR3aa: CSARGGASGQRETQYF

v_gene: TRBV15
abundance: many
j_gene: TRBJ2-4
d_gene: TRBD2
CDR3nt: TGTGCCACCAGCAAACCAAGCGGGGGGCACAAAAACATTCAGTACTTC
CDR3aa: CATSKPSGGHKNIQYF

v_gene: TRBV20-1
abundance: many
j_gene: TRBJ2-5
d_gene: TRBD2
CDR3nt: TGCAGTGCTTCGGGACTAGCGGGAGGAGGCACACAAGAGACCCAGTACTTC
CDR3aa: CSASGLAGGGTQETQYF

v_gene: TRBV2
abundance: many
j_gene: TRBJ2-7
d_gene: TRBD1
CDR3nt: TGTGCCAGCAGGACGACAGGGGTCGCCTACGAGCAGTACTTC
CDR3aa: CASRTTGVAYEQYF

v_gene: TRBV5-4
abundance: -
j_gene: TRBJ2-1
d_gene: -
CDR3nt: TGTGCCAGCAGCTTGGTGGGTACAGGGCTGGGGCAGTTCTTC
CDR3aa: CASSLVGTGLGQFF

v_gene: TRBV20-1
abundance: many
j_gene: TRBJ1-2
d_gene: TRBD1
CDR3nt: TGCAGTGCTAGAAACCGGGACAGTGACGGCTACACCTTC
CDR3aa: CSARNRDSDGYTF

v_gene: TRBV20-1
abundance: many
j_gene: TRBJ2-7
d_gene: TRBD2
CDR3nt: TGCAGTGCTGTCCGACGACTTGGGGGGGAGTCCTACGAGCAGTACTTC
CDR3aa: CSAVRRLGGESYEQYF

v_gene: TRBV7-2
abundance: many
j_gene: TRBJ2-5
d_gene: TRBD2
CDR3nt: TGTGCCAGCAGCTCCCCTAGCGGGAGTAGAGAGACCCAGTACTTC
CDR3aa: CASSSPSGSRETQYF

v_gene: TRBV28
abundance: few
j_gene: TRBJ2-7
d_gene: TRBD2
CDR3nt: TGTGCCAGCGTATGGGGGGGGACCTACGAGCAGTACTTC
CDR3aa: CASVWGGTYEQYF

v_gene: TRBV27
abundance: many
j_gene: TRBJ2-7
d_gene: -
CDR3nt: TGTGCCAGCCTACCCCGGGGGGCAGGGACTAACGAGCAGTACTTC
CDR3aa: CASLPRGAGTNEQYF

v_gene: TRBV11-2
abundance: many
j_gene: TRBJ1-2
d_gene: -
CDR3nt: TGTGCCAGCAGCCCACCCGAGGGGAGGGGGTTCTATGGCTACACCTTC
CDR3aa: CASSPPEGRGFYGYTF

v_gene: TRBV4-2
abundance: many
j_gene: TRBJ2-7
d_gene: TRBD2
CDR3nt: TGTGCCAGCAGCCAGACTAGCGGGGGGGACCCGACCTACGAGCAGTACTTC
CDR3aa: CASSQTSGGDPTYEQYF

v_gene: TRBV10-3
abundance: many
j_gene: TRBJ2-4
d_gene: TRBD1
CDR3nt: TGTGCCATCAGAACAGGGGGCGAATTTGGGGGCATTCAGTACTTC
CDR3aa: CAIRTGGEFGGIQYF

v_gene: TRBV9
abundance: once
j_gene: TRBJ2-2
d_gene: -
CDR3nt: TGTGCCAGCAGCTCAGGGGGGGGTTCCGGGGAGCTGTTTTTT
CDR3aa: CASSSGGGSGELFF

v_gene: TRBV7-2
abundance: many
j_gene: TRBJ2-7
d_gene: TRBD1
CDR3nt: TGTGCCAGCAGCTTAGGGGGACAGGGGGCCTACGAGCAGTACTTC
CDR3aa: CASSLGGQGAYEQYF

v_gene: TRBV2
abundance: many
j_gene: TRBJ2-1
d_gene: -
CDR3nt: TGTGCCAGCAGTGAAGGGGCTACCCTCCCCAATGAGCAGTTCTTC
CDR3aa: CASSEGATLPNEQFF

v_gene: TRBV11-2
abundance: many
j_gene: TRBJ1-6
d_gene: -
CDR3nt: TGTGCCAGCAGCCCGGCGCCCCAGGTCCATTCACCCCTCCACTTT
CDR3aa: CASSPAPQVHSPLHF

v_gene: TRBV2
abundance: few
j_gene: TRBJ1-5
d_gene: -
CDR3nt: TGTGCCAGCTCCGGTAGCAATCAGCCCCAGAATTTT
CDR3aa: CASSGSNQPQNF

v_gene: TRBV11-2
abundance: few
j_gene: TRBJ2-3
d_gene: -
CDR3nt: TGTGCCAGCAGCACAAAAATCACAGATACGCAGTATTTT
CDR3aa: CASSTKITDTQYF